This TCR beta chain was profiled in a study of CD8 T cells in Susac syndrome. Sequencing targeted TCR beta in T cells from blood (CD8+ and CD4+). The authors negatively isolated CD8+ and CD4+ T cells and FACS-enriched TEMRA cells. CDR1 MNHEY and CDR2 SMNVEV come from the germline V gene (reference sequence). Trimming took 6 bases from V and 0 from J, leaving 12 bases between them. This CDR3 spans 16 amino acids. Reverse transcription of roughly 0.45 to 1 ug RNA used random hexamers. MiXCR, applied by TCRdb to the immunoSEQ multiplex PCR reads, yields one record per CDR3 protein. This repertoire shows 130,000 to 150,000 distinct CDR3 sequences, approximately 94% found once; its top ten account for over 0.07%.

Sequenced input: CD4+ T cells from PBMCs. This receptor was taken from a human donor in good health. This chain links TRBV27 with TRBJ2-6; D call uncertain. DNA for the CDR3: TGTGCCAGCAGGCCTCGGCCCAACTCTGGGGCCAACGTCCTGACTTTC. This codes for CASRPRPNSGANVLTF.